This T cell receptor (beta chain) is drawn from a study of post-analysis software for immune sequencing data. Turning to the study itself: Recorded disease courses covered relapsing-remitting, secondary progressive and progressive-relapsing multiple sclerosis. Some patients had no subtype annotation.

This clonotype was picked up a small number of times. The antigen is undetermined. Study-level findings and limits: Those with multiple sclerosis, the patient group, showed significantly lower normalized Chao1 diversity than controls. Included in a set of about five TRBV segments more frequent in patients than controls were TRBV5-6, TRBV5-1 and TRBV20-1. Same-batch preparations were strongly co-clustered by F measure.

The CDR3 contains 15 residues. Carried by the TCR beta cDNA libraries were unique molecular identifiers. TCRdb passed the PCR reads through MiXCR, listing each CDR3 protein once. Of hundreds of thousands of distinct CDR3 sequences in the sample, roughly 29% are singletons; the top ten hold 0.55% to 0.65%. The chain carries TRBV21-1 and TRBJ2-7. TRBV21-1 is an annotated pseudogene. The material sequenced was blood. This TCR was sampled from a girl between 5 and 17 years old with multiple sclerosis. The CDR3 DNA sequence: TGTGCCAGCAGCAAAGCGGGACAGCTCATCTACGAGCAGTACTTC. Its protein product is CASSKAGQLIYEQYF.